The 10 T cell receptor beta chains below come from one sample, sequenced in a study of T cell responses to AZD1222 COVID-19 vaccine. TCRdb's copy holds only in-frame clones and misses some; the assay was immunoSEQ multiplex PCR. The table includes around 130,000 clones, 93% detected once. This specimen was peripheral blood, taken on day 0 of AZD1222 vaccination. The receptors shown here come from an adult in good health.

The CDR3 region is CASSEIGTDTQYF. CDR3 in DNA: TGTGCCAGCAGTGAAATAGGCACAGATACGCAGTATTTT. This sequence joins TRBV6-1 and TRBJ2-3; D remains unclear. V lost 2 bases, J lost 1 base, and 4 bases lay in between. Germline CDR1 MNHNS, CDR2 SASEGT. This CDR3 contains 13 residues.

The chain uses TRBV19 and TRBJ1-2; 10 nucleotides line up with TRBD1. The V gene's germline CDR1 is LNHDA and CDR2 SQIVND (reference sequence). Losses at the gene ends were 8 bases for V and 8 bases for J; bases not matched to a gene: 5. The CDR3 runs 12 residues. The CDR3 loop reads CASRQGASGYTF. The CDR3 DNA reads TGTGCCAGTCGACAGGGGGCGAGCGGCTACACCTTC.

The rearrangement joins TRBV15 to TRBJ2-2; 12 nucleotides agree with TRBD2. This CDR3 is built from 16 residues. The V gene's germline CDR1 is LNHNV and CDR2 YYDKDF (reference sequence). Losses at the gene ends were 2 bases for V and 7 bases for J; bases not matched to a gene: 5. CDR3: CATSRLAGGRYGELFF. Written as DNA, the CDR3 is TGTGCCACCAGCAGACTAGCGGGGGGGCGATACGGGGAGCTGTTTTTT.

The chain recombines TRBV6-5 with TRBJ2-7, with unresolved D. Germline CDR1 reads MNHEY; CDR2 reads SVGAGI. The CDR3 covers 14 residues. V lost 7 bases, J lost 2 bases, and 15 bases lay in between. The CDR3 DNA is TGTGCCAGCACCTCGACCGCATCGGCCTACGAGCAGTACTTC. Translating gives CASTSTASAYEQYF.

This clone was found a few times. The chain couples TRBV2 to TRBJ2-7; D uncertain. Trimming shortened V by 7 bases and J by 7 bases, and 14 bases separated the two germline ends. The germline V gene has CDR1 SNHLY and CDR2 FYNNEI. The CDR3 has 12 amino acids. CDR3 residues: CASTQNLSEQYF. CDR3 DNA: TGTGCCAGCACGCAGAACCTCAGTGAGCAGTACTTC.

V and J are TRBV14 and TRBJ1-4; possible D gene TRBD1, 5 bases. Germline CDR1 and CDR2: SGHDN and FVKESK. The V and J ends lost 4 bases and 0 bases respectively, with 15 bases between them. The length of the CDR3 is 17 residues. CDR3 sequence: CASSLGTTRSTNEKLFF. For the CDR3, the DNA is TGTGCCAGCAGCCTTGGGACGACCCGGTCAACTAATGAAAAACTGTTTTTT. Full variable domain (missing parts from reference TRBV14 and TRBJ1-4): EAGVTQFPSHSVIEKGQTVTLRCDPISGHDNLYWYRRVMGKEIKFLLHFVKESKQDESGMPNNRFLAERTGGTYSTLKVQPAELEDSGVYFCASSLGTTRSTNEKLFFGSGTQLSVL.

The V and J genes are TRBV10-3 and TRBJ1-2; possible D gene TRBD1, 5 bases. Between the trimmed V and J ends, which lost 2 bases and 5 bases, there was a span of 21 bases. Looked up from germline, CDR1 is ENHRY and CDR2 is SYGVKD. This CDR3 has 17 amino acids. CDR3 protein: CAISEGDGPMRAYGYTF. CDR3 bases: TGTGCCATCAGTGAGGGGGACGGACCTATGAGGGCGTATGGCTACACCTTC.

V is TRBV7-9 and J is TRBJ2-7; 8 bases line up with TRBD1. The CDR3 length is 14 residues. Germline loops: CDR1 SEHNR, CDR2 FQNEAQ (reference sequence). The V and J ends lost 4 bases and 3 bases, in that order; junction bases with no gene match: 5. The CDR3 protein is CASSYGQGDYEQYF. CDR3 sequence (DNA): TGTGCCAGCAGCTATGGACAGGGAGACTACGAGCAGTACTTC. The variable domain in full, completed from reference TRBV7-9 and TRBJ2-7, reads DTGVSQNPRHKITKRGQNVTFRCDPISEHNRLYWYRQTLGQGPEFLTYFQNEAQLEKSRLLSDRFSAERPKGSFSTLEIQRTEQGDSAMYLCASSYGQGDYEQYFGPGTRLTVT.

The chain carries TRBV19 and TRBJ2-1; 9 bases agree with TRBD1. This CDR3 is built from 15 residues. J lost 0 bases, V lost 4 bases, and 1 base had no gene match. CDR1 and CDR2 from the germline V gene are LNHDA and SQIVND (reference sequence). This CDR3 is CASSKDRGSYNEQFF. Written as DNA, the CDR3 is TGTGCCAGTAGTAAGGACAGGGGCTCCTACAATGAGCAGTTCTTC.

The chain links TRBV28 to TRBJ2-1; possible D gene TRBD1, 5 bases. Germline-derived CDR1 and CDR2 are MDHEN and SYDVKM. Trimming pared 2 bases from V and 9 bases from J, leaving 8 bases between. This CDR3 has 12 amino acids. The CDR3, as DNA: TGTGCCAGCAGTTTAAGGGGAAGTGAGCAGTTCTTC. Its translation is CASSLRGSEQFF.